The rows below give T cell receptor beta chains drawn from one sample of a study of CD8+ T cells in alopecia areata. Here immunoSEQ multiplex PCR was the method, and the copy in TCRdb shows in-frame clones only, minus some. The sample yields over 250,000 clones, around 64% seen once. This specimen was CD4+ T cells sorted from blood, taken at approximately week 51, from a patient treated with tofacitinib. The receptors come from a human donor with alopecia areata. The CDR3 runs from the conserved cysteine through the conserved F or W. The order of the fields is clone size, J gene, V gene, D gene, CDR3 protein, CDR3 DNA. A D gene is named only where the DNA matches it firmly. The size field is filled for only some rows; it gives once, few, many or a size class.

clone_size: .
j_call: TRBJ2-4
v_call: TRBV30
d_call: .
cdr3_aa: CAWSARRGAKNIQYF
cdr3_nt: TGTGCCTGGAGCGCAAGGAGGGGGGCCAAAAACATTCAGTACTTC

clone_size: few
j_call: TRBJ2-7
v_call: TRBV10-3
d_call: .
cdr3_aa: CAIRQGQAYEQYF
cdr3_nt: TGTGCCATCAGGCAGGGACAAGCATACGAGCAGTACTTC

clone_size: .
j_call: TRBJ2-1
v_call: TRBV18
d_call: TRBD2
cdr3_aa: CASSPLAGSYNEQFF
cdr3_nt: TGTGCCAGCTCACCTCTAGCGGGGTCCTACAATGAGCAGTTCTTC

clone_size: .
j_call: TRBJ1-5
v_call: TRBV7-9
d_call: .
cdr3_aa: CASSLAWDTYSNQPQHF
cdr3_nt: TGTGCCAGCAGCTTAGCATGGGACACTTATAGCAATCAGCCCCAGCATTTT

clone_size: few
j_call: TRBJ2-1
v_call: TRBV7-3
d_call: TRBD2
cdr3_aa: CASSLLADSYNEQFF
cdr3_nt: TGTGCCAGCAGCTTACTAGCGGACTCCTACAATGAGCAGTTCTTC

clone_size: .
j_call: TRBJ2-7
v_call: TRBV27
d_call: .
cdr3_aa: CASSSPDSLYEQYF
cdr3_nt: TGTGCCAGCAGTTCGCCGGACAGCCTCTACGAGCAGTACTTC

clone_size: .
j_call: TRBJ2-1
v_call: TRBV18
d_call: .
cdr3_aa: CASSPLSNEQFF
cdr3_nt: TGTGCCAGCTCACCACTCAGCAATGAGCAGTTCTTC

clone_size: .
j_call: TRBJ2-2
v_call: TRBV4-3
d_call: .
cdr3_aa: CASATGLLVGELFF
cdr3_nt: TGCGCCAGCGCCACGGGACTCCTGGTCGGGGAGCTGTTTTTT

clone_size: .
j_call: TRBJ1-5
v_call: TRBV19
d_call: .
cdr3_aa: CASQRGRQPQHF
cdr3_nt: TGTGCCAGCCAACGAGGGCGGCAGCCCCAGCATTTT

clone_size: few
j_call: TRBJ2-7
v_call: TRBV6-1
d_call: TRBD1
cdr3_aa: CASSVTGDSAYEQYF
cdr3_nt: TGTGCCAGCAGCGTTACAGGGGATTCTGCCTACGAGCAGTACTTC

clone_size: .
j_call: TRBJ1-6
v_call: TRBV30
d_call: .
cdr3_aa: CAWSVRGDNSPLHF
cdr3_nt: TGTGCCTGGAGTGTACGGGGGGATAATTCACCCCTCCACTTT

clone_size: few
j_call: TRBJ2-1
v_call: TRBV30
d_call: .
cdr3_aa: CAWWTGGVRHNEQFF
cdr3_nt: TGTGCCTGGTGGACGGGGGGCGTTCGGCACAATGAGCAGTTCTTC

clone_size: once
j_call: TRBJ1-6
v_call: TRBV7-6
d_call: TRBD1
cdr3_aa: CASSLTGRSTAPLHF
cdr3_nt: TGTGCCAGCAGCCTGACAGGGAGGTCGACAGCACCCCTCCACTTT

clone_size: .
j_call: TRBJ2-1
v_call: TRBV29-1
d_call: TRBD1
cdr3_aa: CSVRLPGQRNEQFF
cdr3_nt: TGCAGCGTTCGTCTCCCGGGACAGCGCAATGAGCAGTTCTTC

clone_size: .
j_call: TRBJ2-7
v_call: TRBV6-5
d_call: .
cdr3_aa: CASSYMGEQYF
cdr3_nt: TGTGCCAGCAGTTACATGGGGGAGCAGTACTTC

clone_size: .
j_call: TRBJ2-5
v_call: TRBV9
d_call: .
cdr3_aa: CASSARGDLQETQYF
cdr3_nt: TGTGCCAGCAGCGCTCGAGGGGACTTGCAAGAGACCCAGTACTTC

clone_size: .
j_call: TRBJ2-5
v_call: TRBV15
d_call: .
cdr3_aa: CATKSTGRGETQYF
cdr3_nt: TGTGCCACCAAGAGCACAGGGAGGGGAGAGACCCAGTACTTC

clone_size: few
j_call: TRBJ1-1
v_call: TRBV29-1
d_call: TRBD1
cdr3_aa: CSALGDRGYSTEAFF
cdr3_nt: TGCAGCGCTCTGGGGGACAGGGGTTATTCCACTGAAGCTTTCTTT

clone_size: .
j_call: TRBJ2-5
v_call: TRBV29-1
d_call: TRBD2
cdr3_aa: CSVEVGGGETQYF
cdr3_nt: TGCAGCGTTGAGGTCGGGGGAGGGGAGACCCAGTACTTC

clone_size: .
j_call: TRBJ1-1
v_call: TRBV9
d_call: .
cdr3_aa: CASSVAGTNTEAFF
cdr3_nt: TGTGCCAGCAGCGTAGCGGGGACAAACACTGAAGCTTTCTTT

clone_size: .
j_call: TRBJ1-1
v_call: TRBV29-1
d_call: .
cdr3_aa: CSVERIMNTEAFF
cdr3_nt: TGCAGCGTTGAGAGAATTATGAACACTGAAGCTTTCTTT

clone_size: .
j_call: TRBJ1-4
v_call: TRBV23-1
d_call: .
cdr3_aa: CASSQSGGRELFF
cdr3_nt: TGCGCCAGCAGTCAATCAGGAGGGAGGGAACTGTTTTTT

clone_size: .
j_call: TRBJ2-1
v_call: TRBV6-5
d_call: TRBD1
cdr3_aa: CASTGQGNEQFF
cdr3_nt: TGTGCCAGCACCGGACAGGGTAATGAGCAGTTCTTC

clone_size: few
j_call: TRBJ1-2
v_call: TRBV14
d_call: .
cdr3_aa: CASSQSYYGYTF
cdr3_nt: TGTGCCAGCAGCCAATCGTACTATGGCTACACCTTC

clone_size: .
j_call: TRBJ2-5
v_call: TRBV20-1
d_call: TRBD2
cdr3_aa: CSAREGETQYF
cdr3_nt: TGCAGTGCTCGGGAGGGTGAGACCCAGTACTTC

clone_size: .
j_call: TRBJ1-2
v_call: TRBV19
d_call: .
cdr3_aa: CASSLQGSYGYTF
cdr3_nt: TGTGCCAGTAGTCTCCAGGGTTCCTATGGCTACACCTTC